The 32 T cell receptor beta chains presented below share a single source sample, sequenced in a study of cytomegalovirus exposure and HLA in healthy donors. PCR amplification relied on 60 Vbeta primers (plus 13 Jbeta primers). Method: immunoSEQ multiplex PCR; TCRdb's copy keeps in-frame clones and lacks some. The repertoire holds about 150,000 clones, about four fifths seen once, with under 8% in the top ten. Sample: PBMCs. The receptors stem from a man in his fifties or sixties in good health and CMV-seropositive.

The chain combines TRBV28 with TRBJ2-1; TRBD2 aligns across 9 bases. Per germline, CDR1 MDHEN and CDR2 SYDVKM. The V segment lost 2 bases and the J segment 10 bases; nucleotides outside the gene matches: 6. The CDR3 length is 14 residues. The CDR3 spells CASSLAGGPEEQFF. CDR3 nucleotide sequence: TGTGCCAGCAGTTTAGCGGGAGGGCCTGAAGAGCAGTTCTTC.

The genes are TRBV6-5 and TRBJ2-2; no reliable D call. Germline loops: CDR1 MNHEY, CDR2 SVGAGI. The germline V and J ends were trimmed by 7 bases and 0 bases, with 12 bases remaining between them. CDR3 length: 15 residues. CDR3 DNA: TGTGCCAGCATGAGAAGACATACGAACACCGGGGAGCTGTTTTTT. Translated, it gives CASMRRHTNTGELFF.

This rearrangement joins TRBV7-9 to TRBJ2-3, with D uncertain. The CDR3 runs to 13 residues. CDR1 is SEHNR, CDR2 FQNEAQ, per germline (reference sequence). Trimming pared 5 bases from V and 2 bases from J, leaving 8 bases between. The CDR3 region has the DNA TGTGCCAGCAGCCGAGTAGACACAGATACGCAGTATTTT. Its translation is CASSRVDTDTQYF.

The rearrangement uses TRBV4-1 and TRBJ1-5; TRBD1 agrees at 9 bases. Unmatched junction bases numbered 9, after V lost 1 base and J lost 8 bases. Germline CDR1 MGHRA, CDR2 YSYEKL. The CDR3 has 16 residues. The CDR3 region has the DNA TGCGCCAGCAGCCAAGTTTGGACAGGGGTTAGCGAGCCCCAGCATTTT. Translation: CASSQVWTGVSEPQHF.

There are a few counts of this clone. CDR3 sequence reads: CASSQDFTGKLFF. In DNA form, the CDR3 reads TGCGCCAGCAGCCAAGACTTTACAGGAAAACTGTTTTTT. J is TRBJ1-4 and V is TRBV4-1; weak D call: TRBD1 (5 bases). Trimming cost V 0 bases and J 10 bases, with 9 bases left between them. CDR1 is MGHRA, CDR2 YSYEKL, per germline. CDR3 size: 13 residues.

This clone has a handful of counts. The chain employs TRBV6-5 and TRBJ2-1, with 9 bases fitting TRBD2. The CDR3 covers 14 residues. CDR1 and CDR2 (germline): MNHEY, SVGAGI. V lost 6 bases, J lost 4 bases, and 4 bases stayed unmatched. The CDR3 region is CASSRTSDYNEQFF. The CDR3 DNA reads as TGTGCCAGCAGCCGGACTAGCGATTACAATGAGCAGTTCTTC.

V gene TRBV5-1 combines with J gene TRBJ1-2; TRBD1 agrees at 10 bases. Germline values: CDR1 SGHRS, CDR2 YFSETQ. The CDR3 spans 17 residues. The V gene end was trimmed by 4 bases and the J gene end by 4 bases; junction bases not matched to a gene: 13. CDR3 region: CASSGGQGELRSYGYTF. The CDR3 DNA reads TGCGCCAGCAGCGGCGGACAGGGGGAGCTAAGAAGCTATGGCTACACCTTC.

V and J are TRBV7-2 and TRBJ2-5; a possible D gene is TRBD2 (6 bases). This CDR3 has 13 amino acids. CDR1 is SGHTA, CDR2 FQGNSA, per germline. Deletions cut 3 bases from V and 5 bases from J, with 10 bases between. CDR3 DNA sequence: TGTGCCAGCAGCTTGGGACTTCCGGAGACCCAGTACTTC. Its protein product is CASSLGLPETQYF.

This clone has only one observation. V usage is TRBV7-8 and J usage is TRBJ1-2; D perhaps matches TRBD1 (5 bases). Per the germline V gene, CDR1 is SGHVS and CDR2 is FQNEAQ. The V end lost 1 base, the J end lost 6 bases, and 6 bases lay between the germline ends. The CDR3 totals 12 residues. The CDR3 spells CASSLGGDGYTF. CDR3 nucleotide sequence: TGTGCCAGCAGCTTAGGGGGGGATGGCTACACCTTC. The variable domain in full, with the rest retrieved from reference TRBV7-8 and TRBJ1-2, is GAGVSQSPRYKVAKRGQDVALRCDPISGHVSLFWYQQALGQGPEFLTYFQNEAQLDKSGLPSDRFFAERPEGSVSTLKIQRTQQEDSAVYLCASSLGGDGYTFGSGTRLTVV.

The genes are TRBV18 and TRBJ1-4; 7 bases fit TRBD1. In germline, CDR1 is KGHSH, CDR2 LQKENI. The CDR3 contains 14 residues. V was pared by 5 bases and J by 4 bases, with 4 bases of the junction left unmatched. DNA of the CDR3: TGTGCCAGCTCATGGGACAGAAATAATGAAAAACTGTTTTTT. Protein: CASSWDRNNEKLFF.

This chain joins TRBV2 and TRBJ2-2, with 10 nucleotides matching TRBD2. After removal of 9 bases from V and 4 bases from J, the junction contained 5 bases not matched to a gene. This CDR3 has 14 amino acids. The germline gives CDR1 SNHLY, CDR2 FYNNEI. CDR3 sequence: CASLAGEVTGELFF. The CDR3 DNA follows: TGTGCCAGTCTAGCGGGAGAGGTCACCGGGGAGCTGTTTTTT. Filled out from reference TRBV2 and TRBJ2-2, the complete variable domain reads EPEVTQTPSHQVTQMGQEVILRCVPISNHLYFYWYRQILGQKVEFLVSFYNNEISEKSEIFDDQFSVERPDGSNFTLKIRSTKLEDSAMYFCASLAGEVTGELFFGEGSRLTVL.

The V and J genes are TRBV5-1 and TRBJ2-2; 12 bases align to TRBD2. Germline trimming cut 7 bases from V and 4 bases from J; bases unmatched to any gene: 8. Germline assignment: CDR1 SGHRS and CDR2 YFSETQ. The CDR3 covers 16 residues. The CDR3 DNA follows: TGCGCCAGCGAGAACCTAGCGGGAGGGCCCACCGGGGAGCTGTTTTTT. Residues: CASENLAGGPTGELFF.

The chain has TRBV18 and TRBJ2-2; D gene ambiguous. Trimming cost V 1 base and J 1 base, with 4 bases left between them. In germline, CDR1 is KGHSH, CDR2 LQKENI. This CDR3 has 14 amino acids. The CDR3 bases are TGTGCCAGCTCACCACTTAAGAACACCGGGGAGCTGTTTTTT. Translation: CASSPLKNTGELFF.

With respect to this clone: A junction boundary mismatches the germline segment, possibly from a read error. The chain combines TRBV7-9 with TRBJ2-7; 12 bases map to TRBD2. The germline V gene has CDR1 SEHNR and CDR2 FQNEAQ (reference sequence). There are 15 residues in the CDR3. CDR3 sequence reads: CSSSNGLAGSYEQYF. The CDR3, as DNA: TGTTCCAGCAGCAACGGACTAGCGGGAAGTTACGAGCAGTACTTC.

The V call is TRBV18, the J call TRBJ2-7, with D hard to call. Trimming took off 2 bases at V and 2 bases at J, with 16 bases between the two ends. The CDR3 is made up of 16 amino acids. CDR1 is KGHSH and CDR2 is LQKENI in the germline V gene. The CDR3 is CASSPRHTSLAYEQYF. The CDR3 coding sequence is TGTGCCAGCTCACCAAGACACACCTCCTTGGCCTACGAGCAGTACTTC.

This clone was seen a handful of times. The chain employs TRBV7-9 and TRBJ2-5; 8 nucleotides align to TRBD2. V lost 5 bases to trimming and J lost 9 bases; unmatched junction nucleotides: 11. This CDR3 comprises 14 residues. Per germline, CDR1 SEHNR and CDR2 FQNEAQ (reference sequence). The CDR3 sequence: CASSLSGSVSAQYF. CDR3 sequence (DNA): TGTGCCAGCAGCCTAAGCGGGAGTGTGTCGGCCCAGTACTTC.

The V call is TRBV19, the J call TRBJ2-1; the match to TRBD2 covers 12 bases. CDR1 is LNHDA, CDR2 SQIVND, per germline (reference sequence). The junction had 2 bases not matched to a gene; V was cut back by 6 bases and J by 5 bases. CDR3 size: 14 residues. The CDR3 reads CASSGLAGHNEQFF. As DNA, the CDR3 is TGTGCCAGTAGCGGACTAGCGGGGCACAATGAGCAGTTCTTC.

The chain employs TRBV5-4 and TRBJ2-1; possibly TRBD1 for D (6 bases). The germline V gene has CDR1 SGHNT and CDR2 YYREEE (reference sequence). The V end lost 1 base, the J end lost 9 bases, and 17 bases lay between the germline ends. The CDR3 contains 15 residues. The CDR3 DNA is TGTGCCAGCAGCTTGTCCACAGGGAACTTCGGTGAGCAGTTCTTC. This translates into CASSLSTGNFGEQFF.

V and J are TRBV11-2 and TRBJ1-5; TRBD1 might be the D (6 bases). The CDR3 sequence is 15 residues long. Germline loops: CDR1 SGHAT, CDR2 FQNNGV. V lost 1 base and J 3 bases, leaving 10 bases between the germline ends. DNA of the CDR3: TGTGCCAGCAGCTTAGGGACAGCTTTCAATCAGCCCCAGCATTTT. The encoded protein is CASSLGTAFNQPQHF.

The chain employs TRBV7-8 and TRBJ2-1, with D unclear. CDR1 and CDR2 (germline): SGHVS, FQNEAQ. V shed 2 bases and J shed 4 bases, with 9 bases lying between them. The CDR3 extends over 14 amino acids. CDR3 sequence: CASSLSGGYNEQFF. CDR3 nucleotides: TGTGCCAGCAGCTTAAGTGGCGGATACAATGAGCAGTTCTTC.

This clone came up once. The CDR3: CASSLTSGGETQYF. The CDR3 region has the DNA TGCGCCAGCAGCCTTACTTCAGGGGGGGAGACCCAGTACTTC. V and J are TRBV5-1 and TRBJ2-5; possible D gene TRBD1, 7 bases. Trimming left V 4 bases short and J 5 bases short, with 15 bases between. The CDR3 is 14 residues long. Germline values: CDR1 SGHRS, CDR2 YFSETQ.

This clone was detected a few times. The V call is TRBV9, the J call TRBJ2-5; D is unresolved. The CDR3 runs 11 residues. Germline V CDR1 and CDR2: SGDLS, YYNGEE. The germline V and J ends were trimmed by 3 bases and 2 bases, with 2 bases remaining between them. DNA for the CDR3: TGTGCCAGCAGCGCTCAAGAGACCCAGTACTTC. Its translation: CASSAQETQYF.

This clone was recorded a few times. This specimen includes other DNA sequences encoding the same CDR3. The CDR3 region is CASSPGQQETQYF. For the CDR3, the DNA is TGTGCCAGCTCACCGGGACAGCAAGAGACCCAGTACTTC. V gene TRBV18 combines with J gene TRBJ2-5; TRBD1 agrees at 7 bases. The germline CDR1 and CDR2 sequences are KGHSH and LQKENI. CDR3 length: 13 residues. V lost 3 bases and J lost 2; bases outside the gene matches: 0.

In its sample, this clone was seen a few times. The rearrangement uses TRBV6-1 and TRBJ2-3, with D possibly matching TRBD2 (5 bases). This CDR3 is 16 amino acids long. The V end lost 4 bases, the J end lost 2 bases, and 16 bases lay between the germline ends. Germline assignment: CDR1 MNHNS and CDR2 SASEGT. Written as DNA, the CDR3 is TGTGCCAGCAGTGTATGGAGTGGCGGGCACACAGATACGCAGTATTTT. It encodes CASSVWSGGHTDTQYF.

This chain links TRBV27 with TRBJ2-3; no reliable D call. V lost 8 bases and J lost 0, with 15 bases in between. Germline CDR1 MNHEY, CDR2 SMNVEV (reference sequence). The CDR3 runs 15 residues. CDR3 DNA sequence: TGTGCCAGCGGATTATCGACATACAGCACAGATACGCAGTATTTT. This gives the protein CASGLSTYSTDTQYF.

This chain links TRBV30 with TRBJ2-1; D is possibly TRBD2 (6 bases). In germline, CDR1 is GTSNPN, CDR2 SVGIG (reference sequence). Trimming cost V 5 bases and J 0 bases, with 8 bases left between them. The CDR3 is 13 residues long. In DNA, the CDR3 is TGTGCCTGGGGGGGGAACTCCTACAATGAGCAGTTCTTC. It yields the protein CAWGGNSYNEQFF.

This clone was picked up one time. The chain combines TRBV29-1 with TRBJ2-7; 10 nucleotides agree with TRBD2. From germline, CDR1 is SQVTM and CDR2 ANQGSEA. The ends lost 4 bases at V and 5 bases at J; junction bases unmatched: 8. CDR3 length: 14 amino acids. In DNA, the CDR3 is TGCAGCGTTGCCCTACTAGCGGGAATCAACGAGCAGTACTTC. Its protein is CSVALLAGINEQYF.

The rearrangement links TRBV19 to TRBJ1-4, with D uncertain. V dropped 8 bases and J dropped 6 bases, with 16 bases sitting between them. The germline gives CDR1 LNHDA, CDR2 SQIVND (reference sequence). This CDR3 is 14 amino acids long. In DNA, the CDR3 is TGTGCCAGTTGGAAAAGCGCCGGGGATGAAAAACTGTTTTTT. Translation: CASWKSAGDEKLFF. The full variable domain, its missing parts supplied by reference TRBV19 and TRBJ1-4, is DGGITQSPKYLFRKEGQNVTLSCEQNLNHDAMYWYRQDPGQGLRLIYYSQIVNDFQKGDIAEGYSVSREKKESFPLTVTSAQKNPTAFYLCASWKSAGDEKLFFGSGTQLSVL.

This clone has more than one count but fewer than ten. This chain joins TRBV6-5 and TRBJ2-3; 9 positions agree with TRBD2. Germline CDR1 and CDR2: MNHEY and SVGAGI. Trimming removed 0 bases from V and 3 bases from J; junction bases left unmatched: 1. CDR3 length equals 15 residues. The CDR3 here is CASSYSGLATDTQYF. The CDR3 region has the DNA TGTGCCAGCAGTTACTCGGGACTAGCAACAGATACGCAGTATTTT.

CDR3 bases: TGTGCCAGCAGAGCGGCCCTGTTCTACGAGCAGTACTTC. Protein sequence: CASRAALFYEQYF. V gene TRBV28 combines with J gene TRBJ2-7; perhaps TRBD2 as D (5 bases). The CDR3 loop spans 13 amino acids. V lost 6 bases, J lost 3 bases, and 12 bases lay in between. Germline V CDR1 and CDR2: MDHEN, SYDVKM.

J is TRBJ1-6 and V is TRBV2, with a weak D call TRBD1 (6 bases). Germline CDR1 and CDR2: SNHLY and FYNNEI. The CDR3 is 14 amino acids. The V gene lost 7 bases and the J gene lost 4 bases, with 11 bases spanning the gap. The CDR3 DNA follows: TGTGCCAGCAAGGGGGACGGGTATAATTCACCCCTCCACTTT. Residues: CASKGDGYNSPLHF.

DNA for the CDR3: TGTGCCAGCAGCGCCGGTGGGGCCGATGGAACTAATGAAAAACTGTTTTTT. It codes for CASSAGGADGTNEKLFF. The chain is built from TRBV9 and TRBJ1-4; possibly TRBD1 for D (5 bases). Trimming removed 3 bases from V and 1 base from J, with 16 bases in between. The CDR3 loop spans 17 amino acids. CDR1 and CDR2 (germline): SGDLS, YYNGEE.